This is a list of T cell receptor beta chains from one sample in a study of blood T cell repertoires in COVID-19. Measured with immunoSEQ multiplex PCR; TCRdb has only the in-frame clones, and not every one. The profile covers about 150,000 clones, with roughly 85% appearing a single time and less than 3.5% taken by the ten largest. What was sequenced was peripheral blood. The receptors here all came from a man between 65 and 79 years old with acute or convalescent COVID-19. CDR3s include the opening cysteine and the closing phenylalanine or tryptophan. D genes are given only for firm matches. Clone size is stated in some rows and not others, as once, few, many or a class when expanded.

clone size: NA; J gene: TRBJ2-2; V gene: TRBV29-1; D gene: TRBD2; CDR3 DNA: TGCAGCGTTTGGAAAACGGGAGGCACCGGGGAGCTGTTTTTT; CDR3 protein: CSVWKTGGTGELFF
clone size: NA; J gene: TRBJ1-5; V gene: TRBV27; D gene: TRBD1; CDR3 DNA: TGTGCCAGCAGTTTATCGGGAAGGGGGCGCTGGGGTCAGCCCCAGCATTTT; CDR3 protein: CASSLSGRGRWGQPQHF
clone size: NA; J gene: TRBJ2-2; V gene: TRBV3-1/TRBV3-2; D gene: TRBD2; CDR3 DNA: TGTGCCACCCGAAGAGCGGGAGACACCGGGGAGCTGTTTTTT; CDR3 protein: CATRRAGDTGELFF
clone size: once; J gene: TRBJ2-5; V gene: TRBV11-1; D gene: NA; CDR3 DNA: TGTGCCAGCAGCTTGGCACAGCCCCAAGAGACCCAGTACTTC; CDR3 protein: CASSLAQPQETQYF
clone size: once; J gene: TRBJ2-1; V gene: TRBV7-9; D gene: TRBD2; CDR3 DNA: TGTGCCAGCAGCCACCCTAGCGGGAGTATCAATGAGCAGTTCTTC; CDR3 protein: CASSHPSGSINEQFF
clone size: NA; J gene: TRBJ2-3; V gene: TRBV6-2/TRBV6-3; D gene: TRBD2; CDR3 DNA: TGTGCCAGCAGCCCTGATGGGACTAGTGCACACTTTTTT; CDR3 protein: CASSPDGTSAHFF
clone size: NA; J gene: TRBJ2-3; V gene: TRBV11-2; D gene: TRBD1; CDR3 DNA: TGTGCCAGCAGCGAAAGACAGGGAAGCACAGATACGCAGTATTTT; CDR3 protein: CASSERQGSTDTQYF
clone size: NA; J gene: TRBJ1-2; V gene: TRBV7-2; D gene: NA; CDR3 DNA: TGTGCCAGCAGCTTAGAAGGGGAAGGGTATGGCTACACCTTC; CDR3 protein: CASSLEGEGYGYTF
clone size: once; J gene: TRBJ1-1; V gene: TRBV29-1; D gene: TRBD1; CDR3 DNA: TGCAGCGTTGAAGCGACAGGGGGTGGCACTGAAGCTTTCTTT; CDR3 protein: CSVEATGGGTEAFF
clone size: NA; J gene: TRBJ2-1; V gene: TRBV11-2; D gene: TRBD2; CDR3 DNA: TGTGCCAGCAGCCCAAGACTAGCGGGAGGGCTTGAGCAGTTCTTC; CDR3 protein: CASSPRLAGGLEQFF
clone size: NA; J gene: TRBJ1-5; V gene: TRBV28; D gene: NA; CDR3 DNA: TGTGCCAGCAGTTCGCCAGGGTTCAATCAGCCCCAGCATTTT; CDR3 protein: CASSSPGFNQPQHF
clone size: NA; J gene: TRBJ2-3; V gene: TRBV7-8; D gene: NA; CDR3 DNA: TGTGCCAGCAGCTTAAGGCTAGCAATCACAGATACGCAGTATTTT; CDR3 protein: CASSLRLAITDTQYF
clone size: NA; J gene: TRBJ2-1; V gene: TRBV7-9; D gene: NA; CDR3 DNA: TGTGCCAGCAGCCGCGGGACAGTTTACAATGAGCAGTTCTTC; CDR3 protein: CASSRGTVYNEQFF
clone size: NA; J gene: TRBJ2-1; V gene: TRBV28; D gene: TRBD2; CDR3 DNA: TGTGCCAGCAGTTCGGGGACTAGCGGGTCCCTCTCCTACAATGAGCAGTTCTTC; CDR3 protein: CASSSGTSGSLSYNEQFF
clone size: NA; J gene: TRBJ2-1; V gene: TRBV7-2; D gene: NA; CDR3 DNA: TGTGCCAGCAGTTCCGACTATTCTTCCAATGAGCAGTTCTTC; CDR3 protein: CASSSDYSSNEQFF
clone size: NA; J gene: TRBJ1-4; V gene: TRBV6-5; D gene: TRBD1; CDR3 DNA: TGTGCCAGCAGTAGGGACAGAGAAAAACTGTTTTTT; CDR3 protein: CASSRDREKLFF
clone size: NA; J gene: TRBJ2-7; V gene: TRBV6-2/TRBV6-3; D gene: TRBD2; CDR3 DNA: TGTGCCAGCAGTTATGGACTAGCGGGAGGACTAGGCTACGAGCAGTACTTC; CDR3 protein: CASSYGLAGGLGYEQYF
clone size: NA; J gene: TRBJ2-7; V gene: TRBV15; D gene: TRBD2; CDR3 DNA: TGTGCCACCAGCGGTGAAGGACTAGCGCCTTCCTACGAGCAGTACTTC; CDR3 protein: CATSGEGLAPSYEQYF
clone size: NA; J gene: TRBJ2-2; V gene: TRBV6-2/TRBV6-3; D gene: NA; CDR3 DNA: TGTGCCAGCAGTTACCCCGACTGGTCCGGGGAGCTGTTTTTT; CDR3 protein: CASSYPDWSGELFF
clone size: once; J gene: TRBJ2-1; V gene: TRBV19; D gene: NA; CDR3 DNA: TGTGCCAGTAGTATCGGGTCCGGCGATGAGCAGTTCTTC; CDR3 protein: CASSIGSGDEQFF
clone size: NA; J gene: TRBJ2-3; V gene: TRBV11-2; D gene: NA; CDR3 DNA: TGTGCCAGCAGCTCCCCAGCGGACGCGGCAACGCAGTATTTT; CDR3 protein: CASSSPADAATQYF
clone size: NA; J gene: TRBJ1-6; V gene: TRBV2; D gene: NA; CDR3 DNA: TGTGCCAGCACCAAGGACAGTTATAATTCACCCCTCCACTTT; CDR3 protein: CASTKDSYNSPLHF
clone size: NA; J gene: TRBJ2-7; V gene: TRBV29-1; D gene: TRBD2; CDR3 DNA: TGCAGCGTTGAAGTTGGGGGAGGGAGTGGGGAGCAGTACTTC; CDR3 protein: CSVEVGGGSGEQYF
clone size: NA; J gene: TRBJ1-1; V gene: TRBV11-3; D gene: NA; CDR3 DNA: TGTGCCAGCAGCTTTGACAGAGATACTGAAGCTTTCTTT; CDR3 protein: CASSFDRDTEAFF
clone size: NA; J gene: TRBJ2-3; V gene: TRBV2; D gene: NA; CDR3 DNA: TGTGCCAGCAGTGTAGGATCGGGGAATGTCAAACCTAGAGATACGCAGTATTTT; CDR3 protein: CASSVGSGNVKPRDTQYF
clone size: NA; J gene: TRBJ1-5; V gene: TRBV10-3; D gene: NA; CDR3 DNA: TGTGCCATCAGTGATCGTGGTGGAGGGAACAATCAGCCCCAGCATTTT; CDR3 protein: CAISDRGGGNNQPQHF
clone size: NA; J gene: TRBJ1-1; V gene: TRBV5-4; D gene: TRBD1; CDR3 DNA: TGTGCCAGCAGCAAGGGACAGGGGACTTCTGAAGCTTTCTTT; CDR3 protein: CASSKGQGTSEAFF
clone size: NA; J gene: TRBJ1-5; V gene: TRBV2; D gene: NA; CDR3 DNA: TGTGCCAGCGGGAACAGGGCTACGTTGGGCAATCAGCCCCAGCATTTT; CDR3 protein: CASGNRATLGNQPQHF
clone size: NA; J gene: TRBJ2-2; V gene: TRBV7-3; D gene: TRBD1; CDR3 DNA: TGTGCCAGCAGCCGGGACAGGGGAGGCACCGGGGAGCTGTTTTTT; CDR3 protein: CASSRDRGGTGELFF
clone size: NA; J gene: TRBJ2-1; V gene: TRBV18; D gene: NA; CDR3 DNA: TGTGCCAGCTCACCACTGGGGGCAGCTGGTAATGAGCAGTTCTTC; CDR3 protein: CASSPLGAAGNEQFF
clone size: NA; J gene: TRBJ1-1; V gene: TRBV4-3; D gene: NA; CDR3 DNA: TGCGCCAGCAGCCATGGGGGGAGCGCTTTCTTT; CDR3 protein: CASSHGGSAFF
clone size: few; J gene: TRBJ1-5; V gene: TRBV6-5; D gene: NA; CDR3 DNA: TGTGCCAGCAGAAGCGGACAGTTCCCCAATCAGCCCCAGCATTTT; CDR3 protein: CASRSGQFPNQPQHF
clone size: NA; J gene: TRBJ2-7; V gene: TRBV2; D gene: TRBD2; CDR3 DNA: TGTGCCAGCCGTCGGATGGTAGCGGGAGGTGGTGAGCAGTACTTC; CDR3 protein: CASRRMVAGGGEQYF
clone size: NA; J gene: TRBJ1-1; V gene: TRBV6-5; D gene: TRBD1; CDR3 DNA: TGTGCCAGCAGCTGGGGACAGGGACATACTGAAGCTTTCTTT; CDR3 protein: CASSWGQGHTEAFF
clone size: many; J gene: TRBJ2-3; V gene: TRBV4-3; D gene: TRBD2; CDR3 DNA: TGCGCCAGCAGCCAAGGGGGACTAGCGGGAGCAGATACGCAGTATTTT; CDR3 protein: CASSQGGLAGADTQYF
clone size: NA; J gene: TRBJ2-7; V gene: TRBV5-8; D gene: NA; CDR3 DNA: TGTGCCAGCAGCTTGGCGGGTACGGGTATCTACGAGCAGTACTTC; CDR3 protein: CASSLAGTGIYEQYF